Listed here are 9 T cell receptor beta chains from one sample, sequenced in a study of blood T cell repertoires in COVID-19. Sequenced by immunoSEQ multiplex PCR; TCRdb stores in-frame clones only, minus some. Counted here are about 75,000 clones, approximately 82% occurring once; the ten biggest clones make up around 22%. Source material: peripheral blood. These receptors originate from a woman in her 50s with acute or convalescent COVID-19.

The J gene is TRBJ2-1, the V gene TRBV11-2, with 7 nucleotides matching TRBD2. Germline lookup yields CDR1 SGHAT and CDR2 FQNNGV. The CDR3 has 16 residues. Trimming at V came to 3 bases and at J to 8 bases, leaving 13 bases not matched to a gene. The CDR3 here is CASSLTFAGVRDEQFF. For the CDR3, the DNA is TGTGCCAGCAGCTTGACTTTTGCGGGAGTTCGCGATGAGCAGTTCTTC.

J is TRBJ2-1 and V is TRBV19; D is undetermined. CDR3 length equals 15 residues. The V gene lost 4 bases and the J gene lost 0 bases, with 10 bases spanning the gap. Looked up from germline, CDR1 is LNHDA and CDR2 is SQIVND (reference sequence). Here the CDR3 DNA reads TGTGCCAGTAGTACCCGACTGCCCTCCTACAATGAGCAGTTCTTC. Protein product: CASSTRLPSYNEQFF.

The gene calls are TRBV19 and TRBJ2-1, with 7 bases that match TRBD2. The trim removed 3 bases at V and 2 bases at J, leaving 13 bases unmatched. Germline loops: CDR1 LNHDA, CDR2 SQIVND (reference sequence). The CDR3 consists of 18 residues. The CDR3 DNA sequence: TGTGCCAGTAGTATTTTCCCGCCTGGAGCGGGGACCTACAATGAGCAGTTCTTC. Its protein is CASSIFPPGAGTYNEQFF.

The chain links TRBV11-2 to TRBJ2-2; possibly TRBD2 for D (6 bases). This CDR3 spans 15 amino acids. The V and J ends lost 3 bases and 0 bases respectively, with 8 bases between them. CDR1 and CDR2 from the germline V gene are SGHAT and FQNNGV. Written as DNA, the CDR3 is TGTGCCAGCAGCTTCCGGACTACGAACACCGGGGAGCTGTTTTTT. Its translation: CASSFRTTNTGELFF.

The V gene is TRBV5-4, the J gene TRBJ1-2; no firm D call. Trimming cost V 5 bases and J 3 bases, with 17 bases left between them. This CDR3 region has 15 residues. CDR1 and CDR2 (germline): SGHNT, YYREEE (reference sequence). CDR3 in DNA: TGTGCCAGCAGTAATCAGGCAGCTAGCCACTATGGCTACACCTTC. Translating it yields CASSNQAASHYGYTF.

V and J are TRBV5-1 and TRBJ2-6; 7 nucleotides agree with TRBD1. The germline V gene encodes CDR1 SGHRS and CDR2 YFSETQ. Trimming cost V 3 bases and J 3 bases; bases outside gene matches: 6. The CDR3 length is 16 residues. The CDR3 bases are TGCGCCAGCAGCTCTAGACAGGGCGGTGGGGCCAACGTCCTGACTTTC. Translating it yields CASSSRQGGGANVLTF.

The V call is TRBV19, the J call TRBJ2-7; 10 bases align to TRBD1. Trimming at V came to 6 bases and at J to 3 bases, leaving 11 bases not matched to a gene. CDR3 length: 16 amino acids. Germline CDR1 LNHDA, CDR2 SQIVND (reference sequence). The DNA for the CDR3 is TGTGCCAGTAGCCCTATCTGGGGGACAGGGGACTACGAGCAGTACTTC. It is translated as CASSPIWGTGDYEQYF.

The chain links TRBV7-2 to TRBJ2-2; no reliable D call. Germline V gene sequence: CDR1 SGHTA, CDR2 FQGNSA. The CDR3 is made up of 15 amino acids. The V and J ends lost 1 base and 3 bases respectively, with 9 bases between them. The DNA of the CDR3 is TGTGCCAGCAGCTTAGGAGGAACGGACACCGGGGAGCTGTTTTTT. Amino acid sequence: CASSLGGTDTGELFF. The whole variable domain, remainder taken from reference TRBV7-2 and TRBJ2-2, is GAGVSQSPSNKVTEKGKDVELRCDPISGHTALYWYRQSLGQGLEFLIYFQGNSAPDKSGLPSDRFSAERTGGSVSTLTIQRTQQEDSAVYLCASSLGGTDTGELFFGEGSRLTVL.

This clone was detected once. J is TRBJ1-2 and V is TRBV3-1 (or the pseudogene TRBV3-2); no clear D. V was clipped by 1 base and J by 4 bases, with 13 bases between them. This CDR3 is 15 amino acids long. Per the germline V gene, CDR1 is LGHDT and CDR2 is YNNKEL (reference sequence). Here the CDR3 reads CASSQGVGGSYGYTF. In DNA, the CDR3 is TGTGCCAGCAGCCAAGGTGTAGGAGGATCCTATGGCTACACCTTC.